This TCR beta chain was recorded in a study of cytomegalovirus exposure and HLA in healthy donors. This CDR3 spans 16 amino acids. Germline values: CDR1 LNHNV, CDR2 YYDKDF (reference sequence). V lost 0 bases, J lost 3 bases, and 8 bases stayed unmatched. PCR used 60 Vbeta primers and 13 Jbeta primers. Clones were read by immunoSEQ multiplex PCR, and TCRdb kept only the in-frame ones, dropping some. The sample contains about 130,000 clones, over 70% of which appear only once. The rearrangement links TRBV15 to TRBJ2-7; 7 bases match TRBD1. The sequencing sample was made of PBMCs. The clonotype comes from a woman in her thirties or forties in good health and CMV-seronegative. The CDR3 DNA is TGTGCCACCAGCAGAGATACAGGGGAGAAAGACTACGAGCAGTACTTC. Translating it yields CATSRDTGEKDYEQYF.